The clone carrying this T cell receptor beta chain was counted at least ten times. The antigen remains unidentified. This sample is part of a study of T-cell reconstitution after alpha-beta-depleted transplantation in children. Study observations and caveats: Certain patients had high TCRbeta diversity at day 60, and it came from recipient T cells and thymic progenitors that survived. The main origin of T-cell counts and diversity one year after transplant was newly produced T cells. Several hundred expanded graft clones reportedly were the source of alpha-beta T cells about two months after transplant.

The TCRbeta library incorporated unique molecular identifiers. TCRdb re-derived calls from the PCR reads in MiXCR, one entry per CDR3 protein. Among 480,000 or so distinct CDR3 sequences listed, 8% to 11% were seen once. Germline assignment: CDR1 SGHRS and CDR2 YFSETQ. V lost 0 bases, J lost 5 bases, and 21 bases lay in between. The CDR3 covers 18 residues. The rearrangement uses TRBV5-1 and TRBJ2-1; D remains ambiguous. Sequenced here: PBMCs, sampled before TCRalphabeta/CD19-depleted stem cell transplant. The source of this sequence is a child aged 2-15 years with inherited bone marrow failure, due to receive a stem cell transplant. The DNA of the CDR3 is TGCGCCAGCAGCTTGGATCATAGACGGCGACCTCGCAACAATGAGCAGTTCTTC. This codes for CASSLDHRRRPRNNEQFF.